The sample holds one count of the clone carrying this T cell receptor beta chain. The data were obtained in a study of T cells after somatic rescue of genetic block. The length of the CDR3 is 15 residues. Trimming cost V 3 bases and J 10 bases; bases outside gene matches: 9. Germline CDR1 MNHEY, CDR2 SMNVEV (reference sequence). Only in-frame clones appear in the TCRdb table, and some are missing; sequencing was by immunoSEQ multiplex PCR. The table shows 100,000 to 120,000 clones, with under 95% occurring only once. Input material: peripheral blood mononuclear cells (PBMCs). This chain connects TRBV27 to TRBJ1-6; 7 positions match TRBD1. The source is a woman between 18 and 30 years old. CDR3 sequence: CASSFRVGGGSPLHF. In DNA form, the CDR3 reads TGTGCCAGCAGTTTCCGGGTAGGGGGCGGGTCACCCCTCCACTTT.